This T cell receptor beta chain derives from a study of T cell responses to AZD1222 COVID-19 vaccine. Concerning this clone: Its antigen is still unknown.

This CDR3 has 14 amino acids. The J segment lost 10 bases and the V segment lost 5 bases, leaving 8 bases of the junction unmatched. Germline values: CDR1 MNHEY, CDR2 SVGAGI. Study outcomes and limitations: No repertoire was sampled before or during the peak T cell response, only after it.

Libraries were prepared by immunoSEQ multiplex PCR; TCRdb keeps only in-frame clonotypes and omits some of them. The sample records 30,000 to 50,000 clones, about nine tenths being singletons. The chain has TRBV6-5 and TRBJ2-1, with 10 bases aligning to TRBD2. The source was peripheral blood, collected 28 days after the second dose of the MenACWY control vaccine. The TCR was taken from an adult who received the MenACWY meningococcal vaccine as a control. The CDR3 DNA follows: TGTGCCAGCAGTCTAGCGGGAGTACCTTCAGAGCAGTTCTTC. Protein: CASSLAGVPSEQFF.